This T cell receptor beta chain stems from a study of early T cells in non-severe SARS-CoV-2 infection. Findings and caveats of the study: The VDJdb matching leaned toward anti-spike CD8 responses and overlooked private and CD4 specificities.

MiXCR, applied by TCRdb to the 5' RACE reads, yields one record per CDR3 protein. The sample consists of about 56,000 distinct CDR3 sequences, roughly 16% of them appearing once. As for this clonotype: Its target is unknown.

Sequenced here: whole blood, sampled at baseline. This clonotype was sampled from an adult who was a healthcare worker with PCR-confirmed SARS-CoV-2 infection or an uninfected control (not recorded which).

CDR3 bases: TGTGCCAGCAGCGAGGGGGCGTCGAACACCGGGGAGCTGTTTTTT. Protein sequence: CASSEGASNTGELFF. The V and J genes are TRBV28 and TRBJ2-2; 7 bases align to TRBD1. Germline CDR1 MDHEN, CDR2 SYDVKM. The CDR3 contains 15 residues. The trim removed 6 bases at V and 0 bases at J, leaving 4 bases unmatched.